The clone carrying this TCR beta chain was counted once. The target antigen is unknown. The data originate from a study of type 1 and type 2 diabetes patients. Study results and caveats: Groups were not age- or gender-matched, which may bias interpretation.

CDR1 is MNHEY and CDR2 is SVGAGI in the germline V gene. The CDR3 totals 13 residues. The V gene lost 7 bases and the J gene lost 4 bases, with 14 bases spanning the gap. PCR was run on genomic DNA. Amplification of the beta chain CDR3 used 30 forward and 13 reverse multiplex primers. In TCRdb, the multiplex PCR reads were re-called with MiXCR into one record per CDR3 protein. The profile covers fewer than 350,000 distinct CDR3 sequences, with roughly 50% appearing a single time and approximately 15% taken by the ten largest. The TCR originated in a man younger than 35 with type 2 diabetes. The rearrangement links TRBV6-5 to TRBJ2-7; D call uncertain. Sequencing was done on a sample of peripheral blood mononuclear cells (PBMCs). The CDR3 spells CASTALLDYEQYF. The DNA for the CDR3 is TGTGCCAGCACCGCCTTACTTGATTACGAGCAGTACTTC.